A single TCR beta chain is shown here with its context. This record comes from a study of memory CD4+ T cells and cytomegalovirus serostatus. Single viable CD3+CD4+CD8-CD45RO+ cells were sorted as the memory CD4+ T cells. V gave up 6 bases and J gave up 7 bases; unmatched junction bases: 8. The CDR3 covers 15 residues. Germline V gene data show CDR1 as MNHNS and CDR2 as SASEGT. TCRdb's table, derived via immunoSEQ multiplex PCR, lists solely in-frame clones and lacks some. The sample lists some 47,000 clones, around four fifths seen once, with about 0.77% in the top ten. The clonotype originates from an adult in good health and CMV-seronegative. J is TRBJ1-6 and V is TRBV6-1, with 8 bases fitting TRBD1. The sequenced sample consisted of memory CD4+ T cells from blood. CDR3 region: CASRDRGLTNSPLHF. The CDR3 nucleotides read TGTGCCAGCAGAGACAGGGGTCTTACGAATTCACCCCTCCACTTT.